In its sample, the clone carrying this T cell receptor beta chain was seen many times. The CDR3 covers 13 residues. Trimming at V came to 4 bases and at J to 2 bases, leaving 0 bases not matched to a gene. Germline V gene sequence: CDR1 SGHRS, CDR2 YFSETQ. The data were taken from a study of spatial heterogeneity in lung cancer. TCRdb re-called the 5' RACE reads through MiXCR, storing one row per CDR3 protein. Of some 25,000 distinct CDR3 sequences in the sample, 4% to 5% are singletons; the top ten hold under 6.5%. The sample's time point: sample taken at primary tumor resection. Without sorting, whole RNA was sequenced from tumor, nontumor lung or frozen PBMC.

The receptor was derived from a male donor with early-stage non-small cell lung cancer. The chain employs TRBV5-1 and TRBJ1-3, with TRBD1 matching over 7 bases. Sample: PBMCs, taken at surgery. DNA of the CDR3: TGCGCCAGCAGCCAGGGGGCTGGAAACACCATATATTTT. It codes for CASSQGAGNTIYF.